The 27 T cell receptor beta chains presented below share a single source sample, sequenced in a study of OX40 agonist ivuxolimab in advanced cancers. Generated by immunoSEQ multiplex PCR, the TCRdb table keeps only in-frame clones and is missing some. The sample shows about 50,000 clones, roughly 86% of them seen only once. Sequences were derived from CD4+ or CD8+ T cells sorted from blood, sampled in a trial of the OX40 agonist ivuxolimab. The source of these receptors is an adult with an advanced solid tumor such as melanoma, head and neck, liver or kidney cancer.

This clone was counted a few times. The chain carries TRBV28 and TRBJ2-4; unclear D gene. Germline CDR1 is MDHEN and CDR2 is SYDVKM. The length of the CDR3 is 10 residues. V was pared by 7 bases and J by 13 bases, with 11 bases between. The CDR3 DNA sequence: TGTGCCAGCAACTCTAGTCCCCAGTACTTC. As protein: CASNSSPQYF.

In this sample, this clone turned up once. The chain combines TRBV5-4 with TRBJ2-2; the D gene is possibly TRBD2 (5 bases). The CDR3 contains 16 residues. Trimming took 0 bases from V and 1 from J, leaving 10 bases between them. Germline V gene sequence: CDR1 SGHNT, CDR2 YYREEE (reference sequence). The chain's CDR3 is CASSLDGVMNTGELFF. DNA of the CDR3: TGTGCCAGCAGCTTGGACGGGGTCATGAACACCGGGGAGCTGTTTTTT. Based on the CDR3 plus reference TRBV5-4 and TRBJ2-2, the full variable domain is ETGVTQSPTHLIKTRGQQVTLRCSSQSGHNTVSWYQQALGQGPQFIFQYYREEENGRGNFPPRFSGLQFPNYSSELNVNALELDDSALYLCASSLDGVMNTGELFFGEGSRLTVL.

The rearrangement links TRBV11-2 to TRBJ1-1, with D perhaps TRBD1 (6 bases). V shed 5 bases and J shed 4 bases, with 14 bases lying between them. This CDR3 region has 14 residues. Germline-derived CDR1 and CDR2 are SGHAT and FQNNGV. The CDR3 sequence is CASSPRDMGTEAFF. The CDR3 bases are TGTGCCAGCAGCCCGAGGGACATGGGCACTGAAGCTTTCTTT. Looking up the rest from reference TRBV11-2 and TRBJ1-1 gives the full variable domain: EAGVAQSPRYKIIEKRQSVAFWCNPISGHATLYWYQQILGQGPKLLIQFQNNGVVDDSQLPKDRFSAERLKGVDSTLKIQPAKLEDSAVYLCASSPRDMGTEAFFGQGTRLTVV.

This chain connects TRBV5-1 to TRBJ2-5; D ambiguous. The CDR3 totals 13 residues. Germline CDR1 SGHRS, CDR2 YFSETQ. V lost 4 bases and J lost 3, with 10 bases in between. The CDR3 loop is CASSSSREETQYF. The DNA for the CDR3 is TGCGCCAGCAGCAGTAGCCGAGAAGAGACCCAGTACTTC.

J is TRBJ1-5 and V is TRBV18, with a possible D match to TRBD1 (6 bases). CDR3 length: 14 residues. V was cut by 4 bases and J by 3 bases, with 10 bases left in between. Germline values: CDR1 KGHSH, CDR2 LQKENI. CDR3 in DNA: TGTGCCAGCTCACTGACAGGAAACAATCAGCCCCAGCATTTT. Protein sequence: CASSLTGNNQPQHF.

The rearrangement uses TRBV29-1 and TRBJ1-3; tentative D call: TRBD1 (6 bases). Germline V gives CDR1 SQVTM, CDR2 ANQGSEA. V was trimmed by 4 bases and J by 7 bases, leaving 11 bases between them. This CDR3 has 12 amino acids. The CDR3: CSVGRQGNTIYF. The CDR3 DNA follows: TGCAGCGTTGGGCGTCAGGGGAACACCATATATTTT.

The chain couples TRBV7-9 to TRBJ2-2; no definite D call. V was pared by 1 base and J by 4 bases, with 7 bases between. The CDR3 covers 14 residues. Germline CDR1 and CDR2: SEHNR and FQNEAQ (reference sequence). Here the CDR3 reads CASSLVAPTGELFF. As DNA, the CDR3 is TGTGCCAGCAGCTTAGTAGCCCCCACCGGGGAGCTGTTTTTT. Filled out from reference TRBV7-9 and TRBJ2-2, the complete variable domain reads DTGVSQNPRHKITKRGQNVTFRCDPISEHNRLYWYRQTLGQGPEFLTYFQNEAQLEKSRLLSDRFSAERPKGSFSTLEIQRTEQGDSAMYLCASSLVAPTGELFFGEGSRLTVL.

The V call is TRBV2, the J call TRBJ2-2, with unresolved D. V was cut by 8 bases and J by 7 bases, with 20 bases left in between. CDR3 length equals 15 residues. CDR1 and CDR2 from the germline V gene are SNHLY and FYNNEI. The CDR3 protein is CASFDNRARIGELFF. Here the CDR3 DNA reads TGTGCCAGCTTCGACAATCGGGCCAGAATCGGGGAGCTGTTTTTT.

The table lists this clone with a count of one. V is TRBV5-6 and J is TRBJ1-2, with D possibly TRBD1 on 5 matching bases. Per the germline V gene, CDR1 is SGHDT and CDR2 is YYEEEE. The V and J ends lost 4 bases and 0 bases respectively, with 22 bases between them. The CDR3 length is 18 residues. This CDR3 is CASSPTELLYQTNYGYTF. As DNA, the CDR3 is TGTGCCAGCAGCCCGACAGAACTCTTATACCAAACTAACTATGGCTACACCTTC.

The rearrangement joins TRBV7-6 to TRBJ2-2; tentatively, D is TRBD1 (6 bases). The V and J ends lost 5 bases and 4 bases respectively, with 17 bases between them. Looked up from germline, CDR1 is SGHVS and CDR2 is FNYEAQ. This CDR3 contains 16 residues. The CDR3 DNA follows: TGTGCCAGCAGCCCGAGGCTGGGGGCAGGCACCGGGGAGCTGTTTTTT. Translation: CASSPRLGAGTGELFF.

V gene TRBV2 combines with J gene TRBJ2-1; tentatively, D is TRBD1 (6 bases). Germline V gives CDR1 SNHLY, CDR2 FYNNEI. This CDR3 comprises 12 residues. Trimming took 6 bases from V and 7 from J, leaving 10 bases between them. The CDR3 DNA sequence: TGTGCCAGCAGCGTCGACAGGAATGAGCAGTTCTTC. It is translated as CASSVDRNEQFF.

For this clone: Other DNA sequences in this specimen translate into the identical CDR3. The rearrangement links TRBV13 to TRBJ1-6; 10 bases are shared with TRBD1. The CDR3 sequence is 17 residues long. V was pared by 5 bases and J by 2 bases, with 6 bases of the junction left unmatched. The V gene's germline CDR1 is PRHDT and CDR2 FYEKMQ (reference sequence). CDR3 coding DNA: TGTGCCAGCAGCCCCAGGACAGGGGGTGCCTATAATTCACCCCTCCACTTT. Its translation: CASSPRTGGAYNSPLHF.

The DNA of the CDR3 is TGTGCCAGCAGCTTATATCTCAAAGGTGGGACCCAGTACTTC. Amino acid sequence: CASSLYLKGGTQYF. This chain uses TRBV7-6 with TRBJ2-5; D is unclear. Per germline, CDR1 SGHVS and CDR2 FNYEAQ. CDR3 length: 14 amino acids. V lost 2 bases and J lost 7, with 14 bases in between.

The table lists this clone with a few counts. The chain couples TRBV7-2 to TRBJ1-3; D is possibly TRBD1 (5 bases). The V gene's germline CDR1 is SGHTA and CDR2 FQGNSA. The CDR3 is 16 amino acids. Trimming removed 6 bases from V and 4 bases from J, with 19 bases in between. CDR3 sequence (DNA): TGTGCCAGCAGTCCCGGGACCCCGAAGGGGGGAAACACCATATATTTT. This encodes CASSPGTPKGGNTIYF.

This chain uses TRBV6-6 with TRBJ1-4, with 7 bases that match TRBD1. The CDR3 totals 14 residues. Germline values: CDR1 MNHNY, CDR2 SVGAGI (reference sequence). Germline trimming cut 4 bases from V and 3 bases from J; bases unmatched to any gene: 2. The CDR3 coding sequence is TGTGCCAGCAGTTGGGACAGTTCTAATGAAAAACTGTTTTTT. It codes for CASSWDSSNEKLFF.

The rearrangement uses TRBV5-1 and TRBJ1-3; D not resolved. The CDR3 has 14 amino acids. Germline V gene lookup returns CDR1 SGHRS and CDR2 YFSETQ. V dropped 4 bases and J dropped 0 bases, with 8 bases sitting between them. CDR3 in DNA: TGCGCCAGCAGCCCGGGGAGCTCTGGAAACACCATATATTTT. Its translation is CASSPGSSGNTIYF.

V usage is TRBV7-3 and J usage is TRBJ2-2, with D tentatively TRBD2 (5 bases). V gave up 2 bases and J gave up 0 bases, with 13 bases separating them. CDR3 length equals 17 residues. The germline V gene has CDR1 SGHTA and CDR2 FQGTGA. This chain's CDR3 is CASSLLFAGPNTGELFF. Written as DNA, the CDR3 is TGTGCCAGCAGCTTATTGTTCGCGGGCCCGAACACCGGGGAGCTGTTTTTT.

This chain connects TRBV6-1 to TRBJ2-7, with 9 positions matching TRBD1. With V trimmed by 11 bases and J by 2 bases, 7 bases remained unmatched. The V gene's germline CDR1 is MNHNS and CDR2 SASEGT. CDR3 size: 13 residues. As DNA, the CDR3 is TGTGCCGGGGGACAGGGTCTCACCTACGAGCAGTACTTC. This codes for CAGGQGLTYEQYF.

This rearrangement joins TRBV11-2 to TRBJ1-5; TRBD1 is a possible D gene (5 bases). The ends were cut back, 1 base at V and 2 bases at J, with 9 bases in the middle. The CDR3 is made up of 15 amino acids. Germline loops: CDR1 SGHAT, CDR2 FQNNGV. In DNA, the CDR3 is TGTGCCAGCAGCTTAGGGAAAGGGGGCAATCAGCCCCAGCATTTT. It is translated as CASSLGKGGNQPQHF.

The chain uses TRBV18 and TRBJ2-1; tentatively, D is TRBD1 (5 bases). From germline, CDR1 is KGHSH and CDR2 LQKENI. Between the trimmed V and J ends, which lost 0 bases and 7 bases, there was a span of 10 bases. This CDR3 is built from 14 residues. The CDR3 region is CASSPPQGRNEQFF. In nucleotides, the CDR3 is TGTGCCAGCTCACCACCGCAGGGCCGGAATGAGCAGTTCTTC.

This clone was counted only a few times. This chain connects TRBV19 to TRBJ1-4; perhaps TRBD1 as D (5 bases). Germline V gene sequence: CDR1 LNHDA, CDR2 SQIVND (reference sequence). The V gene lost 3 bases and the J gene lost 7 bases, with 12 bases spanning the gap. The CDR3 runs to 14 residues. The CDR3 reads CASSIPGLPEKLFF. For the CDR3, the DNA is TGTGCCAGTAGTATCCCAGGGTTACCTGAAAAACTGTTTTTT.

The V gene is TRBV10-3, the J gene TRBJ2-2; 12 bases map to TRBD2. CDR1 and CDR2 from the germline V gene are ENHRY and SYGVKD. The CDR3 spans 15 residues. The V and J ends lost 7 bases and 2 bases, in that order; junction bases with no gene match: 2. The CDR3 nucleotides read TGTGCCATCATGACTAGCGGGGGCAACACCGGGGAGCTGTTTTTT. Its protein product is CAIMTSGGNTGELFF.

In this sample, this clone is medium-sized. The chain couples TRBV2 to TRBJ1-2; the match to TRBD1 covers 7 bases. V trimming: 6 bases; J trimming: 0 bases; junction bases outside the gene matches: 7. There are 15 residues in the CDR3. Looked up from germline, CDR1 is SNHLY and CDR2 is FYNNEI. CDR3 DNA sequence: TGTGCCAGCAGAGGAGGGACAGCCTCTAACTATGGCTACACCTTC. Protein: CASRGGTASNYGYTF. Using reference TRBV2 and TRBJ1-2 for the parts outside the CDR3, the full variable domain is EPEVTQTPSHQVTQMGQEVILRCVPISNHLYFYWYRQILGQKVEFLVSFYNNEISEKSEIFDDQFSVERPDGSNFTLKIRSTKLEDSAMYFCASRGGTASNYGYTFGSGTRLTVV.

V is TRBV19 and J is TRBJ2-5; D may match TRBD1 or TRBD2 (6 bases each). CDR1 is LNHDA and CDR2 is SQIVND in the germline V gene (reference sequence). The CDR3 runs 14 residues. The ends were cut back, 5 bases at V and 5 bases at J, with 15 bases in the middle. In DNA, the CDR3 is TGTGCCAGTAGTGCCTTCGGGGGCCGGGAGACCCAGTACTTC. Its translation is CASSAFGGRETQYF.

This chain links TRBV14 with TRBJ1-1, with TRBD1 matching over 7 bases. This CDR3 contains 17 residues. Germline V gene sequence: CDR1 SGHDN, CDR2 FVKESK. V lost 1 base and J lost 5; bases outside the gene matches: 13. CDR3 in DNA: TGTGCCAGCAGCCAAGCATCTTGGCGACAGGGCCGAACTGAAGCTTTCTTT. It yields the protein CASSQASWRQGRTEAFF.

The rearrangement joins TRBV13 to TRBJ2-1; TRBD2 aligns across 10 bases. This CDR3 has 17 amino acids. The ends lost 1 base at V and 6 bases at J; junction bases unmatched: 9. The germline V gene encodes CDR1 PRHDT and CDR2 FYEKMQ (reference sequence). CDR3 bases: TGTGCCAGCAGCTTAGAGCGGGGGGGGCTCTCTCCCAATGAGCAGTTCTTC. Protein sequence: CASSLERGGLSPNEQFF.

The chain couples TRBV28 to TRBJ2-7; the D gene is possibly TRBD1 (6 bases). The CDR3 extends over 14 amino acids. V was clipped by 6 bases and J by 3 bases, with 15 bases between them. Germline lookup yields CDR1 MDHEN and CDR2 SYDVKM. CDR3 in DNA: TGTGCCAGCAGAACCGGGACAAGGATCTACGAGCAGTACTTC. Protein: CASRTGTRIYEQYF.